The T cell receptor beta chain described here comes from a study of cytomegalovirus exposure and HLA in healthy donors. Study in general: Among the roughly 370 genotyped donors, 65% to 90% were placed in the Caucasian-associated ancestry cluster.

A word on this clone: Antigen unknown.

The primer mix had 60 Vbeta and 13 Jbeta primers. Some clones are missing from TCRdb's copy, which holds only in-frame ones; the method was immunoSEQ multiplex PCR. The table includes 110,000 or so clones, roughly 80% detected once. Germline V CDR1 and CDR2: MNHNS, SASEGT. V shed 10 bases and J 4 bases; nucleotides not matched to a gene: 13. This CDR3 spans 14 amino acids. Healthy individuals who donated bone marrow served as the donors. Study-level findings and limits: Using the classifier, cytomegalovirus status was reportedly diagnosed with high specificity and sensitivity. Cytomegalovirus-associated status was assigned to about 150 TCR beta chains.

This receptor was obtained from a man aged 45 to 65 in good health and CMV-seropositive. The rearrangement joins TRBV6-1 to TRBJ2-7; 7 bases align to TRBD1. The sequenced sample was PBMCs. The CDR3 bases are TGTGCCACCGGGGCCGGGACAGTACTTTACGAGCAGTACTTC. Amino acid sequence: CATGAGTVLYEQYF.